This TCR beta chain was captured by sequencing in a study of OX40 agonist ivuxolimab in advanced cancers. The wider study: Patients' therapy was ivuxolimab, an antibody that acts as an agonist of OX40 (CD134). Antecedent anti-PD-1, anti-PD-L1 or anti-CTLA-4 therapy was permissible, with under 50% having received some.

Profiling relied on immunoSEQ multiplex PCR, and the TCRdb table lists in-frame clones only, not all of them. This sample has under 80,000 clones, with roughly 87% found just once. Per the germline V gene, CDR1 is SGHNT and CDR2 is YYREEE (reference sequence). Trimming took off 4 bases at V and 1 base at J, with 11 bases between the two ends. The CDR3 is 14 amino acids. The TCR sequence derives from an adult with an advanced solid tumor such as melanoma, head and neck, liver or kidney cancer. Sequencing used CD4+ or CD8+ T cells sorted from blood, obtained in a trial of the OX40 agonist ivuxolimab. The chain is built from TRBV5-4 and TRBJ1-2, with a weak D call TRBD1 (6 bases). CDR3 sequence (DNA): TGTGCCAGCAGCCCACAGGACAGTAACTATGGCTACACCTTC. This sequence encodes CASSPQDSNYGYTF.